This TCR beta chain emerged from a study of blood T cell repertoires in COVID-19. The overall study: Sources were T cells, B-cell-depleted T cells, or PBMCs; the material itself was cDNA or gDNA.

In germline, CDR1 is SGHNT, CDR2 YYREEE (reference sequence). Trimming took 4 bases from V and 0 from J, leaving 16 bases between them. The CDR3 covers 16 residues. This clone was recorded a few times. Symptom resolution, clearance, or two negative PCRs marked donors in Cohort 3 as recovered. Authors' analysis steps: Amplification of reference gene primers provided the estimated nucleated cell counts. The repertoire was sequenced with immunoSEQ multiplex PCR; TCRdb's copy has only in-frame clones and lacks some. V and J calls and clone size follow that table, whereas D and trimming were derived from the DNA. The repertoire holds about 160,000 clones, 75% to 90% seen once, with approximately 4.7% in the top ten.

This receptor was identified in a woman aged 50 to 65 who had recovered from COVID-19. The rearrangement joins TRBV5-4 to TRBJ1-1; D ambiguous. The specimen was PBMCs or T cells enriched from blood (not recorded which). The CDR3 DNA follows: TGTGCCAGCAGCCCCCAGCAGGCAGCTATGAACACTGAAGCTTTCTTT. Its translation: CASSPQQAAMNTEAFF.